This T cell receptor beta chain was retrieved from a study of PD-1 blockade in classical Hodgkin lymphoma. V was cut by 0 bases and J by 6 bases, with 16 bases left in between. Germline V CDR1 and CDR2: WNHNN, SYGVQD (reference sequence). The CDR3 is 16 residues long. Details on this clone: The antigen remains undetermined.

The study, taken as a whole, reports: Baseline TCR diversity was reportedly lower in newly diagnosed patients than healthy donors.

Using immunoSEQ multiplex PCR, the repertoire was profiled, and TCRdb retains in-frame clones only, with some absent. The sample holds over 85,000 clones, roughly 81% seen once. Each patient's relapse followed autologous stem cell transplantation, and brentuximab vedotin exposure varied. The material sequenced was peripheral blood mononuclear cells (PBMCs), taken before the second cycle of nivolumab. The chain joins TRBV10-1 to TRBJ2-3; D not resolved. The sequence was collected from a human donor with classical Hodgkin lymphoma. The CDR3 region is CASSESAIRFADTQYF. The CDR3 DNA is TGCGCCAGCAGTGAGTCAGCGATAAGGTTTGCGGATACGCAGTATTTT.